One and the same sample provided the 10 T cell receptor beta chains below, sequenced in a study of cytomegalovirus exposure and HLA in healthy donors. The PCR employed 60 Vbeta primers together with 13 Jbeta primers. TCRdb's table, derived via immunoSEQ multiplex PCR, lists solely in-frame clones and lacks some. The table has approximately 45,000 clones, about three quarters seen once. Sequenced material: PBMCs. The source of these receptors is a young woman in good health and CMV-seronegative.

This rearrangement joins TRBV15 to TRBJ2-3, with D possibly matching TRBD1 (7 bases). Trimming took 3 bases from V and 2 from J, leaving 12 bases between them. Germline CDR1 and CDR2: LNHNV and YYDKDF (reference sequence). The CDR3 covers 15 residues. The CDR3 DNA sequence: TGTGCCACCAGCAGGAGACAGGGACTCACAGATACGCAGTATTTT. Encoded protein: CATSRRQGLTDTQYF.

V gene TRBV6-5 combines with J gene TRBJ1-1; 7 nucleotides agree with TRBD1. This CDR3 has 15 amino acids. V lost 0 bases to trimming and J lost 5 bases; unmatched junction nucleotides: 6. Germline V CDR1 and CDR2: MNHEY, SVGAGI. CDR3 amino acids: CASSYSRQGGTEAFF. CDR3 in DNA: TGTGCCAGCAGTTACTCGAGACAGGGTGGGACTGAAGCTTTCTTT.

This clone was counted between two and nine times. The V and J genes are TRBV5-1 and TRBJ1-1; no firm D call. Germline V gene lookup returns CDR1 SGHRS and CDR2 YFSETQ. The CDR3 consists of 14 residues. The germline V and J ends were trimmed by 6 bases and 1 base, with 13 bases remaining between them. In DNA form, the CDR3 reads TGCGCCAGCACCCCGCGGGCCGAGAACACTGAAGCTTTCTTT. Its protein is CASTPRAENTEAFF.

This chain joins TRBV27 and TRBJ1-6; possible D gene TRBD1, 5 bases. The CDR3 length is 14 residues. Germline V gene data show CDR1 as MNHEY and CDR2 as SMNVEV (reference sequence). Trimming took 10 bases from V and 8 from J, leaving 18 bases between them. The chain's CDR3 is CATARDSADSPLHF. The CDR3, as DNA: TGTGCCACAGCACGGGACTCAGCGGATTCACCCCTCCACTTT.

The CDR3 nucleotides read TGTGCCAGCAGCTTGGTCGCGTTGGGAGGGGTCAGATCCTACGAGCAGTACTTC. Its translation is CASSLVALGGVRSYEQYF. The gene calls are TRBV7-2 and TRBJ2-7; 7 bases match TRBD2. V was clipped by 3 bases and J by 1 base; unmatched bases: 15. This CDR3 is 18 amino acids long. CDR1 is SGHTA and CDR2 is FQGNSA in the germline V gene. The complete variable domain, with remaining parts taken from reference TRBV7-2 and TRBJ2-7, reads GAGVSQSPSNKVTEKGKDVELRCDPISGHTALYWYRQSLGQGLEFLIYFQGNSAPDKSGLPSDRFSAERTGGSVSTLTIQRTQQEDSAVYLCASSLVALGGVRSYEQYFGPGTRLTVT.

This chain uses TRBV6-6 with TRBJ2-1; 7 positions match TRBD1. CDR1 and CDR2 from the germline V gene are MNHNY and SVGAGI (reference sequence). The trim removed 4 bases at V and 10 bases at J, leaving 4 bases unmatched. The CDR3 loop spans 12 amino acids. The CDR3 is CASSWTGGEQFF. The CDR3 nucleotides read TGTGCCAGCAGTTGGACAGGTGGGGAGCAGTTCTTC.

The sample holds a few counts of this clone. The V call is TRBV10-3, the J call TRBJ1-1; the D gene is possibly TRBD1 (5 bases). Trimming removed 0 bases from V and 2 bases from J, with 22 bases in between. Per germline, CDR1 ENHRY and CDR2 SYGVKD. The CDR3 totals 19 residues. The DNA of the CDR3 is TGTGCCATCAGTGAGTCGATCGGGGGGAGACAGCGAATTAACACTGAAGCTTTCTTT. Amino acids: CAISESIGGRQRINTEAFF.

This chain links TRBV6-5 with TRBJ2-2; maybe TRBD1 (5 bases). CDR3 length: 16 residues. Germline loops: CDR1 MNHEY, CDR2 SVGAGI. Trimming stripped 0 bases from V and 0 bases from J, with 8 bases between. This CDR3 is CASSYSTAPNTGELFF. The CDR3 DNA reads TGTGCCAGCAGTTACTCGACAGCTCCGAACACCGGGGAGCTGTTTTTT.

This clone was seen a few times. V and J are TRBV4-1 and TRBJ1-3; 7 bases fit TRBD1. V lost 0 bases to trimming and J lost 3 bases; unmatched junction nucleotides: 8. CDR3 length: 17 residues. In germline, CDR1 is MGHRA, CDR2 YSYEKL. The CDR3 region is CASSQDTGRGLGNTIYF. The CDR3 DNA reads as TGCGCCAGCAGCCAAGATACGGGTAGGGGGCTTGGAAACACCATATATTTT.

The chain combines TRBV2 with TRBJ1-6; 7 bases are a match to TRBD1. J lost 10 bases, V lost 6 bases, and 6 bases had no gene match. This CDR3 spans 13 amino acids. Germline V lookup: CDR1 SNHLY, CDR2 FYNNEI. The CDR3 reads CASSADRESPLHF. DNA of the CDR3: TGTGCCAGCAGCGCCGACAGGGAATCACCCCTCCACTTT. The complete variable domain, with remaining parts taken from reference TRBV2 and TRBJ1-6, reads EPEVTQTPSHQVTQMGQEVILRCVPISNHLYFYWYRQILGQKVEFLVSFYNNEISEKSEIFDDQFSVERPDGSNFTLKIRSTKLEDSAMYFCASSADRESPLHFGNGTRLTVT.